The source of this TCR beta chain is a study of T-cell memory formation after mild COVID-19. Points from the study as a whole: Pre-infection memory contained some responding clones, which suggested that cross-reactive memory had joined. CD4+ bias marked clones expanding day 15 to 37, unlike balanced contracting clones.

Sample barcodes and UMIs were carried by the TCR alpha and TCR beta cDNA libraries that 5'RACE generated with constant-segment primers. TCRdb re-analysed the 5' RACE reads in MiXCR, keeping a single row per CDR3 protein. Of approximately 42,000 distinct CDR3 sequences listed, around 6.6% are singletons. The V segment lost 2 bases and the J segment 4 bases; nucleotides outside the gene matches: 5. The length of the CDR3 is 17 residues. Germline V gives CDR1 MNHEY, CDR2 SVGAGI. To note about this clonotype: Its antigen is unknown.

The sequence came from an adult who had mild COVID-19 (a few samples of this study predate the infection). Cell type and time point are not known. The source material was PBMCs or a T cell subset sorted from them (not recorded which). The chain uses TRBV6-5 and TRBJ2-1; TRBD2 aligns across 13 bases. This CDR3 reads CASSYAKTSGGYNEQFF. Here the CDR3 DNA reads TGTGCCAGCAGTTACGCGAAGACTAGCGGGGGGTACAATGAGCAGTTCTTC.